Shown below are 20 T cell receptor beta chains from a single sample sequenced in a study of OX40 agonist ivuxolimab in advanced cancers. Clones were read by immunoSEQ multiplex PCR, and TCRdb kept only the in-frame ones, dropping some. The table shows 35,000 to 45,000 clones, with 83% occurring only once. Source: CD4+ or CD8+ T cells sorted from blood, taken in a trial of the OX40 agonist ivuxolimab. The receptors were gathered from an adult with an advanced solid tumor such as melanoma, head and neck, liver or kidney cancer.

The chain carries TRBV2 and TRBJ1-5; D ambiguous. Trimming shortened V by 0 bases and J by 0 bases, and 6 bases separated the two germline ends. The CDR3 extends over 15 amino acids. Germline lookup yields CDR1 SNHLY and CDR2 FYNNEI. CDR3 region: CASSEAWGSNQPQHF. DNA of the CDR3: TGTGCCAGCAGTGAAGCGTGGGGTAGCAATCAGCCCCAGCATTTT. The whole variable domain, remainder taken from reference TRBV2 and TRBJ1-5, is EPEVTQTPSHQVTQMGQEVILRCVPISNHLYFYWYRQILGQKVEFLVSFYNNEISEKSEIFDDQFSVERPDGSNFTLKIRSTKLEDSAMYFCASSEAWGSNQPQHFGDGTRLSIL.

The chain uses TRBV5-1 and TRBJ2-5; D is perhaps TRBD2 (5 bases). The CDR3 has 14 residues. In germline, CDR1 is SGHRS, CDR2 YFSETQ. V gave up 1 base and J gave up 3 bases, with 10 bases separating them. The CDR3 nucleotides are TGCGCCAGCAGCTTGAGCGGTAGAAAAGAGACCCAGTACTTC. Translating gives CASSLSGRKETQYF.

The chain is built from TRBV7-8 and TRBJ1-2; D is ambiguous. CDR1 and CDR2 from the germline V gene are SGHVS and FQNEAQ. The CDR3 consists of 13 residues. The germline V and J ends were trimmed by 5 bases and 2 bases, with 9 bases remaining between them. The CDR3 loop is CASSDVGNYGYTF. Written as DNA, the CDR3 is TGTGCCAGCAGCGACGTAGGGAACTATGGCTACACCTTC. Full variable domain (missing parts from reference TRBV7-8 and TRBJ1-2): GAGVSQSPRYKVAKRGQDVALRCDPISGHVSLFWYQQALGQGPEFLTYFQNEAQLDKSGLPSDRFFAERPEGSVSTLKIQRTQQEDSAVYLCASSDVGNYGYTFGSGTRLTVV.

This clone was seen a handful of times. This chain uses TRBV25-1 with TRBJ1-6; 7 bases align to TRBD1. The junction had 9 bases not matched to a gene; V was cut back by 8 bases and J by 5 bases. CDR3 size: 15 residues. Looked up from germline, CDR1 is MGHDK and CDR2 is SYGVNS. The CDR3 here is CASATGQVDNSPLHF. The DNA of the CDR3 is TGTGCCAGCGCGACCGGACAGGTTGATAATTCACCCCTCCACTTT.

This clone is medium-sized within its sample. The chain has TRBV7-9 and TRBJ2-7; TRBD1 is a possible D gene (6 bases). Between the trimmed V and J ends, which lost 5 bases and 1 base, there was a span of 12 bases. Germline values: CDR1 SEHNR, CDR2 FQNEAQ (reference sequence). This CDR3 has 14 amino acids. The CDR3 loop reads CASSAVQGSYEQYF. CDR3 bases: TGTGCCAGCAGCGCCGTACAGGGTTCCTACGAGCAGTACTTC.

This clone has a handful of counts. CDR3 sequence (DNA): TGTGCCAGCGGCGTCGGGAGCTCCTACGAGCAGTACTTC. It translates to CASGVGSSYEQYF. This sequence joins TRBV6-5 and TRBJ2-7; perhaps TRBD2 as D (6 bases). This CDR3 region has 13 residues. Per germline, CDR1 MNHEY and CDR2 SVGAGI. V lost 8 bases and J lost 0, with 11 bases in between.

This clone came up a few times. V gene TRBV6-1 combines with J gene TRBJ2-7; possibly TRBD2 for D (7 bases). CDR1 is MNHNS and CDR2 is SASEGT in the germline V gene. The CDR3 consists of 15 residues. V gave up 1 base and J gave up 2 bases, with 12 bases separating them. The CDR3 sequence is CASSEGAGQPYEQYF. The CDR3 nucleotides read TGTGCCAGCAGTGAAGGAGCGGGACAACCCTACGAGCAGTACTTC.

In its sample, this clone was seen a few times. V gene TRBV9 combines with J gene TRBJ2-5, with 9 bases aligning to TRBD2. The CDR3 runs to 17 residues. Germline CDR1 reads SGDLS; CDR2 reads YYNGEE. With 4 bases clipped from V and 5 bases from J, the junction kept 15 bases outside the gene matches. The CDR3 DNA follows: TGTGCCAGCAGCCCCGGCGGGGGAGCGGGAGGACAGGAGACCCAGTACTTC. Translating gives CASSPGGGAGGQETQYF.

The gene calls are TRBV7-9 and TRBJ1-2, with 10 bases matching TRBD1. From germline, CDR1 is SEHNR and CDR2 FQNEAQ (reference sequence). Trimming at V came to 6 bases and at J to 6 bases, leaving 19 bases not matched to a gene. The CDR3 is 18 residues long. The DNA for the CDR3 is TGTGCCAGCAGGCCCCTCGGGACAGGGGTCCAAGAGGGGAATGGCTACACCTTC. Its translation: CASRPLGTGVQEGNGYTF. The full variable domain, in which reference TRBV7-9 and TRBJ1-2 provide the parts outside the CDR3, is DTGVSQNPRHKITKRGQNVTFRCDPISEHNRLYWYRQTLGQGPEFLTYFQNEAQLEKSRLLSDRFSAERPKGSFSTLEIQRTEQGDSAMYLCASRPLGTGVQEGNGYTFGSGTRLTVV.

The chain carries TRBV5-1 and TRBJ2-3; the match to TRBD2 covers 11 bases. V lost 4 bases and J lost 2; bases outside the gene matches: 12. The germline gives CDR1 SGHRS, CDR2 YFSETQ. CDR3 length: 18 amino acids. CDR3 bases: TGCGCCAGCAGCCGGATACTCACTAGCGGGGGTGTCACAGATACGCAGTATTTT. Its protein is CASSRILTSGGVTDTQYF.

This clone is labeled medium-sized (0.01 to 0.1%). The chain employs TRBV27 and TRBJ2-5; 7 bases agree with TRBD2. Germline V gene sequence: CDR1 MNHEY, CDR2 SMNVEV (reference sequence). Losses at the gene ends were 7 bases for V and 1 base for J; bases not matched to a gene: 6. The CDR3 extends over 14 amino acids. The chain's CDR3 is CASTSGGRQETQYF. CDR3 in DNA: TGTGCCAGCACTAGCGGAGGCCGCCAAGAGACCCAGTACTTC.

This chain links TRBV6-6 with TRBJ1-1; the D gene is possibly TRBD1 (5 bases). The CDR3 consists of 12 residues. Trimming pared 6 bases from V and 7 bases from J, leaving 12 bases between. CDR1 is MNHNY and CDR2 is SVGAGI in the germline V gene (reference sequence). The CDR3 spells CASSAGGVEAFF. For the CDR3, the DNA is TGTGCCAGCAGCGCCGGGGGTGTTGAAGCTTTCTTT.

The rearrangement links TRBV27 to TRBJ1-1; D is ambiguous. CDR1 is MNHEY, CDR2 SMNVEV, per germline (reference sequence). The germline V and J ends were trimmed by 3 bases and 0 bases, with 5 bases remaining between them. The CDR3 contains 13 residues. CDR3 nucleotides: TGTGCCAGCAGTTTCCAGTTGAACACTGAAGCTTTCTTT. Translated, it gives CASSFQLNTEAFF.

J is TRBJ1-1 and V is TRBV9; 10 bases match TRBD1. Germline loops: CDR1 SGDLS, CDR2 YYNGEE. Trimming took 3 bases from V and 4 from J; bases not matched to a gene: 12. The length of the CDR3 is 17 residues. CDR3 in amino acids: CASSAPGTGDPRTEAFF. The CDR3 DNA sequence: TGTGCCAGCAGCGCGCCCGGGACAGGGGACCCGCGCACTGAAGCTTTCTTT. The full variable domain, with the rest looked up from reference TRBV9 and TRBJ1-1, is DSGVTQTPKHLITATGQRVTLRCSPRSGDLSVYWYQQSLDQGLQFLIQYYNGEERAKGNILERFSAQQFPDLHSELNLSSLELGDSALYFCASSAPGTGDPRTEAFFGQGTRLTVV.

The genes are TRBV27 and TRBJ2-7; 10 nucleotides agree with TRBD1. Germline V gene lookup returns CDR1 MNHEY and CDR2 SMNVEV (reference sequence). The V and J ends lost 2 bases and 4 bases, in that order; junction bases with no gene match: 2. The CDR3 has 14 residues. CDR3 sequence reads: CASSLGTGVYEQYF. The CDR3 DNA follows: TGTGCCAGCAGTTTAGGGACAGGGGTGTACGAGCAGTACTTC.

The chain couples TRBV7-2 to TRBJ2-5; 10 bases are shared with TRBD2. The tail of the sequence fits TRBJ2-7 better, so the J call may be wrong. Germline assignment: CDR1 SGHTA and CDR2 FQGNSA. The CDR3 runs 15 residues. CDR3 sequence: CASSTTSGEWDEQYF. CDR3 DNA: TGTGCCAGCAGCACAACTAGCGGGGAATGGGACGAGCAGTACTTC.

This chain connects TRBV15 to TRBJ1-3; D unclear. CDR1 and CDR2 (germline): LNHNV, YYDKDF (reference sequence). The CDR3 is 16 amino acids. The V end lost 4 bases, the J end lost 2 bases, and 15 bases lay between the germline ends. The CDR3, as DNA: TGTGCCACCAGCACCCCCCGGTCACGCCCTGGAAACACCATATATTTT. Translation gives CATSTPRSRPGNTIYF.

This rearrangement joins TRBV13 to TRBJ2-7; D remains ambiguous. Germline V lookup: CDR1 PRHDT, CDR2 FYEKMQ (reference sequence). V lost 1 base, J lost 2 bases, and 9 bases lay in between. This CDR3 is built from 14 residues. In DNA, the CDR3 is TGTGCCAGCAGCTTAGAGGGCCAAACCTACGAGCAGTACTTC. Its translation is CASSLEGQTYEQYF. Combining the CDR3 with reference TRBV13 and TRBJ2-7 gives the whole variable domain AAGVIQSPRHLIKEKRETATLKCYPIPRHDTVYWYQQGPGQDPQFLISFYEKMQSDKGSIPDRFSAQQFSDYHSELNMSSLELGDSALYFCASSLEGQTYEQYFGPGTRLTVT.

The gene calls are TRBV19 and TRBJ1-1; D perhaps matches TRBD1 (6 bases). V was trimmed by 2 bases and J by 5 bases, leaving 18 bases between them. Germline V lookup: CDR1 LNHDA, CDR2 SQIVND (reference sequence). This CDR3 spans 16 amino acids. CDR3 nucleotides: TGTGCCAGTAGTATATGGTGGGGGCCGAACTTGACTGAAGCTTTCTTT. It is translated as CASSIWWGPNLTEAFF.

The chain has TRBV4-3 and TRBJ2-3; D might be TRBD1 (6 bases). Germline assignment: CDR1 LGHNA and CDR2 YSLEER. This CDR3 has 15 amino acids. V lost 4 bases and J lost 2, with 13 bases in between. The chain's CDR3 is CASSLYYRATDTQYF. CDR3 in DNA: TGCGCCAGCAGCCTTTACTACAGGGCCACAGATACGCAGTATTTT.